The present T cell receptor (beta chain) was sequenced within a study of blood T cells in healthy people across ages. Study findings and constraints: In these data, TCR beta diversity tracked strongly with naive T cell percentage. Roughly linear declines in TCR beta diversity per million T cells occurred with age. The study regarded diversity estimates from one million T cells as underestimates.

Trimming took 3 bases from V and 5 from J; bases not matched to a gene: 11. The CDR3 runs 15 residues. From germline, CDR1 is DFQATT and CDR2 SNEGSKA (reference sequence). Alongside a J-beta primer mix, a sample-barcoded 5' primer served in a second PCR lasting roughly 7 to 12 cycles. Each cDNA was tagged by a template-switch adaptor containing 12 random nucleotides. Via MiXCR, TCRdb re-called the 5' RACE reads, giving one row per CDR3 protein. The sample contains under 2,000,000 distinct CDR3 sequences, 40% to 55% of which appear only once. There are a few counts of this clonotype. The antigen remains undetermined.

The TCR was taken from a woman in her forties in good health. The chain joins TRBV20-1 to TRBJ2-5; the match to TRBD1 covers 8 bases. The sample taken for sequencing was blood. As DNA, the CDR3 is TGCAGTGCTAGTTTACCGACAGGGGCATCGGAGACCCAGTACTTC. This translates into CSASLPTGASETQYF.